Listed below are T cell receptor beta chains from one sample, sequenced in a study of cytomegalovirus exposure and HLA in healthy donors. The protocol was immunoSEQ multiplex PCR, while the TCRdb copy is restricted to in-frame clones and leaves out a portion. Of around 93,000 clones listed, around 85% were seen once; the top ten hold approximately 22%. The sequencing sample was made of PBMCs. The receptor set was obtained from a man younger than 35 in good health and CMV-seropositive. The CDR3 runs from the conserved cysteine through the conserved F or W. A D gene is named only where the DNA matches it firmly.

V gene | D gene | CDR3 protein
TRBV5-1 | NA | CASSPWSSYNEQFF
TRBV29-1 | TRBD1 | CSVGDRIGTEAFF
TRBV14 | NA | CASSQDRQWAQETQYF
TRBV7-8 | TRBD1 | CATGQGESSYNEQFF
TRBV6-5 | TRBD1 | CASSFWAGTGRGGYTF
TRBV7-6 | TRBD1 | CASSPLLGQSYEQYF
TRBV27 | TRBD2 | CASSLISGGWGHGTSGKVEQFF
TRBV4-2 | NA | CASSQDKSSGANVLTF
TRBV11-2 | TRBD2 | CASSLDIAGVRDTQYF
TRBV4-2 | NA | CASSQDGTSNGNEQFF
TRBV5-6 | NA | CASSLPFQGGTQYF
TRBV5-1 | TRBD2 | CASSLRAGGPDEQYF
TRBV10-1 | NA | CASSEEGLSSYNEQFF
TRBV6-6 | NA | CASSSERDFNNEQFF
TRBV12-5 | NA | CASFAGPQHF
TRBV19 | TRBD1 | CASSKDRDGYGYTF
TRBV30 | TRBD2 | CAWSGLAAYNEQFF
TRBV13 | TRBD2 | CASSSGLGMNEQFF
TRBV7-9 | NA | CASSPPTGWGGNIQYF
TRBV30 | NA | CAWSVTGRTEAFF
TRBV4-2 | NA | CASSQDLVTPNYGYTF
TRBV2 | NA | CASGLTGPGNEQFF
TRBV7-9 | TRBD1 | CASTRPPPGTDEAFF
TRBV5-1 | TRBD2 | CASSFSSGTSYNEQFF
TRBV29-1 | NA | CSVDSPTGDGYTF
TRBV18 | TRBD2 | CASSPPAGTSGREQYF
TRBV19 | NA | CASSISQGETQYF
TRBV28 | NA | CASSYDSATNEKLFF
TRBV15 | TRBD1 | CATSRTGDRTEAFF
TRBV10-3 | TRBD2 | CAVSTSGRDTQYF
TRBV19 | NA | CASSIVGAASTDTQYF
TRBV11-2 | TRBD2 | CASSLMTSGRGGYEQYF
TRBV7-8 | TRBD1 | CASSLSGGVYSNQPQHF
TRBV7-9 | NA | CASSLGGSGNTEAFF
TRBV7-9 | TRBD2 | CASSATSGEENEQFF
TRBV5-6 | NA | CASSLIRAGLSNEQFF